This T cell receptor (beta chain) was identified in a study of post-analysis software for immune sequencing data (dated by TCRdb to about 2015). Broadly, across the study: Recorded disease courses included relapsing-remitting, secondary progressive and progressive-relapsing multiple sclerosis, with some patients lacking subtype annotation. The patient repertoires were compared against fewer than twelve previously published healthy control repertoires obtained from donors aged 6 to 25 years. A subset of samples was prepared in parallel using single-end sample barcoding, then pooled and co-amplified after Illumina adapter ligation.

To demonstrate the VDJtools post-analysis software, TCR beta repertoires were profiled from the peripheral blood of 13 young patients with multiple sclerosis. The patients with multiple sclerosis were children and adolescents between about 6 and 16 years of age. Results and caveats for the whole study, not just this receptor: Significantly lower normalized Chao1 diversity was found in multiple sclerosis patients than in controls, suggesting substantial peripheral T-cell clonal expansion. The multiple sclerosis patient group was slightly younger than the control group. Direct clustering with F measure showed strong co-clustering of samples prepared in the same batch, prompting a batch-effect correction.

Library preparation was by PCR. Sequencing relied on an Illumina HiSeq 2500. To reduce PCR and sequencing biases, unique molecular identifiers were built into the TCR beta cDNA libraries. Per 1 to 10 million input T cells, roughly 0.5 million cDNA molecules were obtained, such that each molecule approximated one T cell. The patient libraries were prepared and sequenced with the same protocol used for the earlier healthy control dataset. Within a given batch, samples were prepared together, multiplexed and sequenced on the same HiSeq lane. Concerning the study's data processing: Raw barcoded reads were processed with MIGEC, discarding single-read molecular identifier groups before consensus assembly and CDR3 extraction. VDJtools was used for post-analysis of the clonotype tables, and diversity was normalized by down-sampling every dataset to the size of the smallest sample. Repertoire overlap clustering matched CDR3 amino acid but not nucleotide sequences to correct batch-related cross-sample contamination. The public reads were reprocessed in TCRdb via fastp at Q25 and MiXCR, keeping in-frame beta chains. Each CDR3 protein appears once, grouped with its most common genes and DNA. The V and J calls were determined by TCRdb, not by the authors. This sample comprises roughly 200,000 distinct CDR3 sequences, approximately 28% of them detected only once. The biggest ten clones account for 3% to 3.5% of the sample.

This clonotype came up many times. Its antigen is currently not known. The input lacks base qualities; no much larger clone sits a single base away. The sequencing input was blood. The receptor comes from a girl between 2 and 17 years old with multiple sclerosis.

The CDR3 reads as follows: CASSIGGTRSKLEQYF. The DNA sequence is TGTGCCAGCTCGATCGGTGGCACCCGGTCAAAGTTGGAGCAGTACTTC. The chain is made from TRBV12-3 or TRBV12-4 and TRBJ2-7; there is no confident call for the D gene. The trim is 8 bases for V and 7 bases for J, with a gap of 27 bases between the germline ends. From the cysteine up to the phenylalanine, the CDR3 has a length of 16 residues. CDR3 DNA only is kept here, 48 bases in frame from base 1.